These 4 T cell receptor beta chains were all obtained from the same sample, sequenced in a study of graft-versus-host responses after intestinal transplantation (dated by TCRdb to about 2021). Their antigens remain unidentified. To prepare the library, the immunoSEQ multiplex PCR assay was applied. The source is immuneACCESS, and TCRdb retained only in-frame sequences with V and J called. Part of the clones is not carried over; for the studies checked, unresolved V genes explain less than half of this, and the remainder is unexplained. Within this sample are around 130,000 clones, with 90% to 95% of them counted one time only. Of the sample, around 0.15% is held by the ten largest clones. This specimen's time point label, per the study, means: cells obtained before transplantation from donor or recipient. The material sequenced was unstimulated CD4+ T cells sorted from spleen or lymph node cells, taken before intestinal transplant. These receptors were collected from a human donor who received an intestinal transplant.

This chain links TRBV19 with TRBJ1-2; a possible D gene is TRBD1 (5 bases). The V end was cut by 3 bases, the J end by 8 bases, with 13 bases between. Germline-derived CDR1 and CDR2 are LNHDA and SQIVND (reference sequence). The CDR3 loop spans 13 amino acids. DNA of the CDR3: TGTGCCAGTAGTATCCCCGGGGGAGGGGGCTACACCTTC. Translation gives CASSIPGGGGYTF.

The chain combines TRBV10-3 with TRBJ2-1; D gene uncertain. Trimming stripped 6 bases from V and 5 bases from J, with 17 bases between. This CDR3 region has 15 residues. The germline V gene has CDR1 ENHRY and CDR2 SYGVKD. Here the CDR3 DNA reads TGTGCCATCAGGGAATTTACTAAATCCAACAATGAGCAGTTCTTC. Its translation: CAIREFTKSNNEQFF.

The chain uses TRBV6-1 and TRBJ2-3, with 9 bases that match TRBD1. From germline, CDR1 is MNHNS and CDR2 SASEGT. The CDR3 runs 16 residues. After removal of 0 bases from V and 2 bases from J, the junction contained 3 bases not matched to a gene. CDR3 amino acids: CASSEAGQGTTDTQYF. DNA of the CDR3: TGTGCCAGCAGTGAAGCGGGACAGGGAACCACAGATACGCAGTATTTT.

The genes are TRBV13 and TRBJ2-2, with D possibly being TRBD1 (5 bases). Germline assignment: CDR1 PRHDT and CDR2 FYEKMQ (reference sequence). Trimming took 3 bases from V and 2 from J, leaving 10 bases between them. CDR3 length equals 15 residues. The CDR3 reads CASSFSDSNTGELFF. As DNA, the CDR3 is TGTGCCAGCAGCTTCAGTGACAGCAACACCGGGGAGCTGTTTTTT.